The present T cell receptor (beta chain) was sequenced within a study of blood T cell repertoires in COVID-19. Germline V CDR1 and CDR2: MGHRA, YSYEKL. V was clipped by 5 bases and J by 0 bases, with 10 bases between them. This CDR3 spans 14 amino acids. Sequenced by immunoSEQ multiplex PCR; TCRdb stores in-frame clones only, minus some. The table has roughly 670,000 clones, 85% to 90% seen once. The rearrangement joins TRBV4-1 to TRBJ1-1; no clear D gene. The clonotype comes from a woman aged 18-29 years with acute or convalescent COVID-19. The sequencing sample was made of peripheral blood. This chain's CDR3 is CASSFRTMNTEAFF. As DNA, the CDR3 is TGCGCCAGCAGCTTCAGGACTATGAACACTGAAGCTTTCTTT.